These T cell receptor beta chains were read from a single sample in a study of CD4 T cells in relation to SARS-CoV-2 and coronaviruses. TCRdb's table, derived via immunoSEQ multiplex PCR, lists solely in-frame clones and lacks some. Here the sample spans some 19,000 clones, about three quarters being singletons. For these receptors, no antigen is known. The sequencing input was CD4+ T cells from PBMCs, cultured in vitro. Source of these receptors: a human donor in good health. CDR3s include the opening cysteine and the closing phenylalanine or tryptophan. Each record gives: V gene, J gene, CDR3 protein.

>TRBV11-2|TRBJ1-1
CASSPRWGTTEAFF
>TRBV11-2|TRBJ1-2
CASSLQEGYTF
>TRBV7-2|TRBJ2-7
CASSSLAGGFYEQYF
>TRBV15|TRBJ2-7
CATSRGGTASYEQYF
>TRBV18|TRBJ1-1
CASSPEVGTEAFF
>TRBV5-1|TRBJ1-1
CASSPDEGNGFF
>TRBV2|TRBJ2-1
CASRGLAGSYNEQFF
>TRBV6-5|TRBJ2-7
CASKTDTVEQYF
>TRBV6-6|TRBJ2-7
CASSAGQGAYEQYF
>TRBV30|TRBJ2-6
CAWSPSFGLSGANVLTF
>TRBV5-6|TRBJ2-2
CASSLGSGELFF
>TRBV29-1|TRBJ1-2
CSVDQNGYTF
>TRBV30|TRBJ1-2
CAWSPLQGNGYTF
>TRBV10-3|TRBJ1-3
CAISGGANSGNTIYF
>TRBV5-1|TRBJ2-1
CASSLAGSGRVNEQFF
>TRBV28|TRBJ2-1
CASSLSVAGAYNEQFF
>TRBV6-5|TRBJ1-1
CASLPTSLGAFF
>TRBV27|TRBJ1-1
CASSFGPLNTEAFF
>TRBV20-1|TRBJ1-2
CSVGNGDGYTF
>TRBV12-3/TRBV12-4|TRBJ2-3
CASSRTERATQYF
>TRBV27|TRBJ2-7
CASSLSRTSGYEQYF
>TRBV4-1|TRBJ2-4
CASSQGTIGAKNIQYF
>TRBV5-6|TRBJ1-2
CASSLAGAPGGYTF
>TRBV7-9|TRBJ1-1
CASSFTTPLGGRLNTEAFF
>TRBV28|TRBJ2-7
CASSSTGSSYEQYF
>TRBV6-5|TRBJ1-3
CASSYQGFSGNTIYF
>TRBV5-1|TRBJ2-1
CASSLGREGNEQFF
>TRBV28|TRBJ1-2
CLSQGQDGYGYTF
>TRBV24-1|TRBJ2-2
CATSDVGGGTGELFF
>TRBV5-1|TRBJ2-7
CASSLATAAYEQYF
>TRBV11-2|TRBJ1-1
CASSRYTGALNTEAFF
>TRBV2|TRBJ1-4
CASRLDGTNEKLFF
>TRBV3-1/TRBV3-2|TRBJ2-5
CASSPRGETQYF